Listed below are T cell receptor beta chains from one sample, sequenced in a study of beta chain features in type 1 diabetes. Clones were read by immunoSEQ multiplex PCR, and TCRdb kept only the in-frame ones, dropping some. This sample yields hundreds of thousands of clones, of which around an eighth are seen a single time; less than 0.025% belongs to the top ten. Material for sequencing was naive CD4+ T cells from blood. The origin of the receptors is a man between 18 and 29 years old with type 1 diabetes. Both conserved end residues are part of each CDR3. The order of the fields is V gene, J gene, D gene, clone size, CDR3 DNA, CDR3 protein. The D gene is left open where the match is weak. Clone size, where shown, is once, few, many, or a class for clones that have expanded.

V: TRBV4-2; J: TRBJ2-3; D: NA; size: few; DNA: TGTGCCAGCAGCCAAGATCCCAGCACAGATACGCAGTATTTT; CDR3: CASSQDPSTDTQYF
V: TRBV2; J: TRBJ1-2; D: TRBD1; size: few; DNA: TGTGCCAGCAGTAGTACTCAGGGACAGCTCAACTATGGCTACACCTTC; CDR3: CASSSTQGQLNYGYTF
V: TRBV5-1; J: TRBJ2-7; D: NA; size: NA; DNA: TGCGCCAGCAGCTTGGCGCCCGGGATCGACGAGCAGTACTTC; CDR3: CASSLAPGIDEQYF
V: TRBV27; J: TRBJ1-2; D: TRBD1; size: NA; DNA: TGTGCCAGCAGTTTATCGGGACAGGACTATGGCTACACCTTC; CDR3: CASSLSGQDYGYTF
V: TRBV7-8; J: TRBJ2-7; D: NA; size: NA; DNA: TGTGCCAGCAGCTTAAGGTGGGCTTCATACGAGCAGTACTTC; CDR3: CASSLRWASYEQYF
V: TRBV5-1; J: TRBJ1-4; D: TRBD1; size: few; DNA: TGCGCCAGCAGCTTATGGACAGGGGAGGCGACTAATGAAAAACTGTTTTTT; CDR3: CASSLWTGEATNEKLFF
V: TRBV19; J: TRBJ2-2; D: TRBD1; size: few; DNA: TGTGCCAGTAAATTTGTGACAGGGGACACCGGGGAGCTGTTTTTT; CDR3: CASKFVTGDTGELFF
V: TRBV6-5; J: TRBJ2-3; D: TRBD1; size: few; DNA: TGTGCCAGCCAGGGACAGGGTAGGGGACGGGATACGCAGTATTTT; CDR3: CASQGQGRGRDTQYF
V: TRBV30; J: TRBJ1-5; D: NA; size: NA; DNA: TGTGCCTGGAGAGCGCCGGACCTTAGCAATCAGCCCCAGCATTTT; CDR3: CAWRAPDLSNQPQHF
V: TRBV2; J: TRBJ1-2; D: TRBD1; size: few; DNA: TGTGCCAGCAGCGCCGGGACAGCTACCATTGGGTATGGCTACACCTTC; CDR3: CASSAGTATIGYGYTF
V: TRBV30; J: TRBJ1-4; D: NA; size: few; DNA: TGTGCCTGGAGCCACACCCTACAGAATGAAAAACTGTTTTTT; CDR3: CAWSHTLQNEKLFF
V: TRBV19; J: TRBJ1-1; D: NA; size: few; DNA: TGTGCCAGTAGTATACAGTCCGGCCGGACTGAAGCTTTCTTT; CDR3: CASSIQSGRTEAFF
V: TRBV27; J: TRBJ2-7; D: NA; size: few; DNA: TGTGCCAGCAGTCTTCGTGGGATCCAGTATTTC; CDR3: CASSLRGIQYF
V: TRBV10-3; J: TRBJ1-1; D: NA; size: few; DNA: TGTGCCATCAGTGAGGACACTAGGAATGAAGCTTTCTTT; CDR3: CAISEDTRNEAFF